The entry that follows covers one TCR beta chain sequence. Following RNA extraction, reverse transcription yielded cDNA that acted as the sequencing template. TCRdb's table, derived via immunoSEQ multiplex PCR, lists solely in-frame clones and lacks some. The sample carries 150,000 or so clones, just over 65% recorded once. The data belong to a study of CD8+ T cells in alopecia areata. This material consisted of CD8+ T cells sorted from blood, taken at week 0. The clonotype comes from a human donor with alopecia areata.

CDR3 DNA: TGTGCTAGTGGTTTGGTATCTCGCGACGAGCAGTACTTC. Encoded protein: CASGLVSRDEQYF. The rearrangement uses TRBV12-5 and TRBJ2-7; D uncertain. The V gene's germline CDR1 is LGHNT and CDR2 FRNRAP. Trimming removed 0 bases from V and 5 bases from J, with 8 bases in between. The CDR3 loop spans 13 amino acids.